This is a list of T cell receptor beta chains from one sample in a study of regulatory T cells in long-lasting Graves disease. Each CDR3 protein gets one entry after TCRdb re-called the multiplex PCR reads with MiXCR. In the table there are over 450,000 distinct CDR3 sequences, around 12% of which are singletons. The same specimen was also included in a second study, on T cells in Graves' hyperthyroidism and ophthalmopathy.

The sample here was peripheral blood mononuclear cells (PBMCs), taken at new diagnosis, from a patient treated with antithyroid drugs. The receptors originated from a woman aged 25 to 45 with Graves disease. The CDR3 runs from the conserved cysteine through the conserved F or W. The D gene is left open where the match is weak. Rows may omit the clone size; those that give it use once, few, many or a size class.

V	D	size	J	CDR3	DNA
TRBV12-3/TRBV12-4	.	many	TRBJ1-1	CASTGEILNTEAFF	TGTGCCAGCACGGGCGAGATACTTAACACTGAAGCTTTCTTT
TRBV9	TRBD2	.	TRBJ2-7	CASSLLNSGRFYEQYF	TGTGCCAGCAGCCTCCTCAATAGCGGGAGATTCTACGAGCAGTACTTC
TRBV7-3	.	.	TRBJ2-1	CASSLTPRTAQFF	TGTGCCAGCAGCTTAACCCCCCGAACCGCACAGTTCTTC
TRBV20-1	.	many	TRBJ1-1	CSARWYTSLKRNTEAFF	TGCAGTGCTAGGTGGTACACGAGCTTAAAAAGGAACACTGAAGCTTTCTTT
TRBV6-1	.	.	TRBJ2-5	CASRQSYQETQYF	TGTGCCAGCAGGCAGTCCTACCAAGAGACCCAGTACTTC
TRBV18	.	.	TRBJ1-4	CASSPRYSDFATNEKLFF	TGTGCCAGCTCACCACGTTACTCAGACTTTGCAACTAATGAAAAACTGTTTTTT
TRBV20-1	.	many	TRBJ2-7	CSVPRDIALEQYF	TGCAGTGTCCCCCGGGACATAGCCCTCGAGCAGTACTTC
TRBV27	TRBD1	many	TRBJ2-5	CASSQWDSQETQYF	TGTGCCAGCAGTCAGTGGGACAGCCAAGAGACCCAGTACTTC
TRBV5-6	.	.	TRBJ2-7	CASSLNGQPYEQYF	TGTGCCAGCAGCTTGAATGGACAGCCCTACGAGCAGTACTTC
TRBV2	.	few	TRBJ2-3	CASSEALTPDTQYF	TGTGCCAGCAGTGAAGCGCTAACCCCAGATACGCAGTATTTT
TRBV11-2	.	many	TRBJ2-3	CASSFGTRRTDTQYF	TGTGCCAGCAGCTTCGGGACACGACGCACAGATACGCAGTATTTT
TRBV7-3	.	many	TRBJ1-1	CASRKWVNTEAFF	TGTGCCAGCAGGAAATGGGTGAACACTGAAGCTTTCTTT
TRBV5-1	.	.	TRBJ1-1	CASSLGRAQAFF	TGCGCCAGCAGCTTGGGCAGGGCCCAAGCTTTCTTT
TRBV27	.	few	TRBJ2-3	CATSADTQYF	TGTGCCACGTCAGCGGATACGCAGTATTTT
TRBV28	.	many	TRBJ2-7	CATETVSSYEQYF	TGTGCGACGGAGACAGTCAGCTCCTACGAGCAGTACTTC
TRBV5-1	TRBD2	many	TRBJ2-3	CASSLGDYTDTQYF	TGCGCCAGCAGCTTGGGGGACTACACAGATACGCAGTATTTT
TRBV15	TRBD1	.	TRBJ2-3	CATSRDRTGGPDTQYF	TGTGCCACCAGCAGAGATCGGACAGGGGGCCCAGATACGCAGTATTTT
TRBV2	.	many	TRBJ1-5	CASSGGRGDQPQHF	TGTGCCAGCAGTGGCGGTAGGGGGGATCAGCCCCAGCATTTT
TRBV3-1	.	many	TRBJ1-1	CASSQHMGAEAFF	TGTGCCAGCAGCCAACACATGGGCGCTGAAGCTTTCTTT
TRBV2	.	many	TRBJ1-4	CASGRDFNEKLFF	TGTGCCAGCGGCCGGGATTTTAATGAAAAACTGTTTTTT
TRBV19	TRBD2	.	TRBJ2-3	CASTDNPNRLAGDTQYF	TGTGCCAGTACGGACAACCCTAACCGGCTAGCGGGAGATACGCAGTATTTT
TRBV20-1	TRBD2	.	TRBJ2-3	CSARAGLADLALDTDTQYF	TGCAGTGCTAGGGCGGGACTAGCGGATTTGGCACTCGACACAGATACGCAGTATTTT
TRBV3-1	TRBD1	many	TRBJ1-6	CASSPLQGVSNSPLHF	TGTGCCAGCAGCCCCCTTCAGGGGGTTAGTAATTCACCCCTCCACTTT
TRBV28	.	many	TRBJ2-2	CASRGTRIAGELFF	TGTGCCAGCAGGGGGACGAGGATAGCCGGGGAGCTGTTTTTT
TRBV18	.	.	TRBJ2-7	CASSPLGSSYEQYF	TGTGCCAGCTCACCTCTCGGGAGCTCCTACGAGCAGTACTTC
TRBV6-5	TRBD2	.	TRBJ2-7	CASSYERGYEQYF	TGTGCCAGCAGTTACGAGCGGGGCTACGAGCAGTACTTC
TRBV25-1	TRBD1	.	TRBJ1-1	CASSERGPTEAFF	TGTGCCAGCAGTGAAAGGGGGCCCACTGAAGCTTTCTTT
TRBV20-1	TRBD1	few	TRBJ2-7	CSAKKTGATYEQYF	TGCAGTGCTAAGAAGACAGGGGCAACCTACGAGCAGTACTTC
TRBV10-3	TRBD2	many	TRBJ2-7	CAISGTGGPYEQYF	TGTGCCATCAGTGGCACGGGAGGGCCCTACGAGCAGTACTTC
TRBV6-2/TRBV6-3	TRBD2	many	TRBJ2-7	CASSYDSGTYEQYF	TGTGCCAGCAGTTATGATAGCGGGACGTACGAGCAGTACTTC
TRBV20-1	TRBD1	.	TRBJ1-2	CSARDTGQGAYGYTF	TGCAGTGCTAGAGATACGGGACAGGGAGCCTATGGCTACACCTTC
TRBV6-1	TRBD2	few	TRBJ2-1	CASSVRRERYNEQFF	TGTGCCAGCAGTGTGAGGCGGGAGAGGTACAATGAGCAGTTCTTC
TRBV12-3/TRBV12-4	.	many	TRBJ1-5	CASSLEGYNQPQHF	TGTGCCAGCAGTTTGGAGGGTTATAATCAGCCCCAGCATTTT
TRBV19	.	.	TRBJ2-7	CASSRGLGNYEQYF	TGTGCCAGTAGTCGGGGACTCGGGAATTACGAGCAGTACTTC
TRBV28	.	many	TRBJ1-1	CASITGTMNTEAFF	TGTGCCAGCATTACCGGGACAATGAACACTGAAGCTTTCTTT
TRBV9	.	many	TRBJ2-7	CASSAEEPGHNEQYF	TGTGCCAGCAGCGCCGAGGAACCGGGACATAACGAGCAGTACTTC
TRBV7-2	.	many	TRBJ2-5	CASSFDREGMHRKETQYF	TGTGCCAGCAGCTTCGACAGAGAGGGGATGCATCGGAAAGAGACCCAGTACTTC
TRBV2	TRBD2	many	TRBJ2-1	CASSVLSGRFGEQFF	TGTGCCAGCAGTGTACTTAGCGGGAGGTTCGGTGAGCAGTTCTTC
TRBV6-5	.	few	TRBJ1-6	CASSFGRQFSPLHF	TGTGCCAGCAGTTTCGGTAGACAGTTTTCACCCCTCCACTTT
TRBV7-2	TRBD1	many	TRBJ1-1	CASRDSNTEAFF	TGTGCCAGCCGGGACAGCAACACTGAAGCTTTCTTT
TRBV12-3/TRBV12-4	.	.	TRBJ1-5	CASSREGFGQPQHF	TGTGCCAGCAGCCGTGAGGGGTTTGGGCAGCCCCAGCATTTT
TRBV27	TRBD1	few	TRBJ2-2	CASRTGGWGELFF	TGTGCCAGCAGGACAGGGGGCTGGGGGGAGCTGTTTTTT
TRBV7-8	.	.	TRBJ1-6	CASSLGHDYNSPLHF	TGTGCCAGCAGCTTGGGACACGACTATAATTCACCCCTCCACTTT
TRBV7-9	TRBD1	many	TRBJ1-1	CASSFKATGDARGVPEAFF	TGTGCCAGCAGCTTCAAGGCGACAGGGGACGCACGGGGCGTCCCTGAAGCTTTCTTT
TRBV15	TRBD1	many	TRBJ1-1	CATSRTGGGNTEAFF	TGTGCCACCAGCAGGACAGGGGGGGGAAACACTGAAGCTTTCTTT
TRBV20-1	TRBD2	.	TRBJ2-3	CSAYIAGGTDTQYF	TGCAGTGCTTATATAGCGGGAGGCACAGATACGCAGTATTTT
TRBV24-1	.	many	TRBJ2-1	CATSDTGFGNEQFF	TGTGCCACCAGTGATACAGGGTTCGGAAATGAGCAGTTCTTC
TRBV5-1	.	few	TRBJ1-1	CASSLVGSLEGIFPEAFF	TGCGCCAGCAGCTTGGTGGGGAGTTTGGAGGGGATTTTCCCTGAAGCTTTCTTT
TRBV29-1	TRBD1	many	TRBJ2-7	CSVERQGSYEQYF	TGCAGCGTTGAAAGACAGGGAAGCTACGAGCAGTACTTC
TRBV12-3/TRBV12-4	.	.	TRBJ2-1	CASSPTILTSYNEQFF	TGTGCCAGCAGCCCGACCATACTTACATCCTACAATGAGCAGTTCTTC
TRBV28	.	few	TRBJ1-6	CASSLFTQGLHSPLHF	TGTGCCAGCAGTTTATTTACGCAGGGGTTACATTCACCCCTCCACTTT
TRBV4-3	.	few	TRBJ1-6	CASSQDWGSSYNSPLHF	TGCGCCAGCAGCCAAGATTGGGGGTCGTCCTATAATTCACCCCTCCACTTT
TRBV28	TRBD1	many	TRBJ1-6	CASSYRDRGSPLHF	TGTGCCAGCAGCTACCGGGACAGGGGATCACCCCTCCACTTT
TRBV7-8	.	many	TRBJ1-3	CASSLRVLSGNTIYF	TGTGCCAGCAGCTTACGAGTGCTCTCTGGAAACACCATATATTTT
TRBV20-1	TRBD1	many	TRBJ1-1	CSAREGTGWGEAFF	TGCAGTGCTAGAGAGGGGACAGGGTGGGGTGAAGCTTTCTTT
TRBV9	.	few	TRBJ2-3	CASSVGFGQSSTDTQYF	TGTGCCAGCAGCGTAGGGTTCGGGCAGAGTAGCACAGATACGCAGTATTTT
TRBV18	.	few	TRBJ2-1	CASSPPTVGPGEQFF	TGTGCCAGCTCACCACCGACTGTCGGTCCGGGTGAGCAGTTCTTC
TRBV7-9	TRBD2	many	TRBJ2-4	CASSYSSGRGAKNIQYF	TGTGCCAGCAGCTACTCTAGCGGGAGAGGGGCCAAAAACATTCAGTACTTC
TRBV7-9	.	many	TRBJ2-3	CASSLLLVTDTQYF	TGTGCCAGCAGCTTACTGCTAGTCACAGATACGCAGTATTTT
TRBV6-2/TRBV6-3	.	.	TRBJ1-1	CASSYSRVELNTEAFF	TGTGCCAGCAGTTACTCGCGGGTGGAATTGAACACTGAAGCTTTCTTT